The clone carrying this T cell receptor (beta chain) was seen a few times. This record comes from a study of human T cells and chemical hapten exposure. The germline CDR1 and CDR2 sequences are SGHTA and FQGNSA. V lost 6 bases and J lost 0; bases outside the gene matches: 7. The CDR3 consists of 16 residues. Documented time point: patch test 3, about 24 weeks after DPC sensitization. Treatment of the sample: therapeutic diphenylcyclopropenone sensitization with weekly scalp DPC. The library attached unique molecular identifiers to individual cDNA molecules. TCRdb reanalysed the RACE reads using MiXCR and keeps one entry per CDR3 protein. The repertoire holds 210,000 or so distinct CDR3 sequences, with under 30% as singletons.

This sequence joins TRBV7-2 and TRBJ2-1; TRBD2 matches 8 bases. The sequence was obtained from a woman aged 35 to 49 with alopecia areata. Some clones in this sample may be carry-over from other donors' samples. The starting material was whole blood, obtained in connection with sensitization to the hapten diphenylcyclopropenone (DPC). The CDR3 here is CASSPSGSGSYNEQFF. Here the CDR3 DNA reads TGTGCCAGCAGTCCCAGCGGGAGTGGCTCCTACAATGAGCAGTTCTTC.